This T cell receptor beta chain was recovered during a study of blood T cell repertoires in COVID-19 (dated by TCRdb to the early 2020s). Regarding the research as a whole: Collaborator samples came from the United States, Italy and Spain and covered acute and convalescent phases of COVID-19. Nearly every sample came with metadata listing a de-identified subject ID, COVID-19 status, age in years and sex. Samples were obtained from the ongoing ImmuneRACE study (first 160 participants) and from 1,254 subjects provided by 6 global collaborators. Subjects who had been exposed to COVID-19, were actively infected with it, or had recovered from it provided the deeply sampled blood TCRbeta repertoires that made up the dataset. HLA class I and class II types, where available, came from metadata supplied by the sample provider rather than from assay-based typing. The prospective study material was composed of cDNA or gDNA derived from T cells, B-cell-depleted T cells, or PBMCs. The repertoires were released in a freely available public database intended as a resource for research on the immune response to SARS-CoV-2.

The collaborating institutions used their own protocols to collect whole blood in K2EDTA tubes. For TCRbeta analysis, collaborators shipped samples as frozen whole blood, isolated PBMCs, or DNA extracted from either of those sample types. Reading from cysteine to phenylalanine, the CDR3 counts 16 amino acids. Of all the DNA, just the CDR3 is kept, 48 bases in frame from base 1. Ends trimmed: V by 4 bases, J by 4 bases; bases unmatched to a gene: 10. CDR1 is given as SGHDT and CDR2 as YYEEEE, both from the germline V gene. Study-wide findings and limitations: The amount of clinical and demographic metadata varied by source and participant and was provided uncurated.

This clone was seen a handful of times. It lacks a known antigen. There are no base qualities to consult, and no much larger clone falls within one base. TCRbeta CDR3 regions were amplified from genomic DNA by means of the immunoSEQ Assay, a bias-controlled multiplex PCR. In the original analysis: Nucleated cell counts per sample were estimated from amplification of reference gene primers within the assay. Sequence reads were collapsed and filtered to measure the absolute abundance of every unique TCRbeta CDR3 rearrangement. For each sample, productive Simpson clonality was calculated as the square root of Simpson's diversity index over productive rearrangements. TCRdb obtained this table from immuneACCESS and retained in-frame rearrangements with V and J assigned. These tables miss some clones; where compared with another copy, unresolved V genes account for less than half of the shortfall, and the remainder is unexplained. That table is the source of V, J and clone size, and D and trimming were worked out from the DNA. In this sample the table shows roughly 43,000 clones, 90% of which occur a single time. Jointly, the top ten make up about 2.6% of the sample.

This receptor was taken from a man between 50 and 59 years old with active COVID-19. The sequencing sample was made of peripheral blood. The rearranged chain carries TRBV5-6 and TRBJ1-2; TRBD1 aligns with 10 central bases. The CDR3 reads CASSTLRDRGFYGYTF. Here is the DNA: TGTGCCAGCAGCACATTACGGGACAGGGGTTTCTATGGCTACACCTTC.